Here is one T cell receptor (beta chain) with its context. Via 5' RACE with UMI labels, TRB cDNA libraries were prepared. TCRdb re-called the 5' RACE reads and shows each CDR3 protein once, DNA omitted. The sample has roughly 24,000 distinct CDR3 sequences. These data are taken from a study of CXCR3-negative and CXCR3-positive naive CD8 T cells. This CDR3 is 13 amino acids long. Germline-derived CDR1 and CDR2 are SEHNR and FQNEAQ (reference sequence). The sample comprised naive CXCR3- CD8+ T cells from blood. Subset reported: CD45RO-CCR7+CD27+CD95- naive CD8+ T cells lacking CXCR3 (TNR3-). This clonotype was sampled from a human donor in good health. Some clones in this sample may be carry-over from other donors' samples. This chain links TRBV7-9 with TRBJ1-2. This CDR3 reads CASSLEDDYGYTF.